This TCR beta chain was identified in a study of cytomegalovirus exposure and HLA in healthy donors. A multiplex PCR was run with 60 Vbeta primers and 13 Jbeta primers. This table comes from immunoSEQ multiplex PCR, and its TCRdb copy is limited to in-frame clones, with some not included. The sample has about 300,000 clones; roughly 85% are singletons. Healthy bone marrow donors made up the donor group. The germline gives CDR1 MNHNS, CDR2 SASEGT. Trimming at V came to 6 bases and at J to 3 bases, leaving 3 bases not matched to a gene. The CDR3 totals 15 residues. V gene TRBV6-1 combines with J gene TRBJ2-1; TRBD2 aligns across 12 bases. Sequenced material: PBMCs. The receptor's source is a man aged 40-50 years in good health and CMV-seropositive. Written as DNA, the CDR3 is TGTGCCAGCAGGGGACTAGCGGGTGACTACAATGAGCAGTTCTTC. Its protein is CASRGLAGDYNEQFF.